Listed below are T cell receptor beta chains from one sample, sequenced in a study of T-cell reconstitution after alpha-beta-depleted transplantation in children. TCRdb recomputed calls from the PCR reads with MiXCR, one row per CDR3 protein. This table holds just over 950,000 distinct CDR3 sequences, roughly 29% found once. This material consisted of PBMCs, mostly from graft donor cells, taken 360 days after TCRalphabeta/CD19-depleted stem cell transplant. These TCRs come from a boy in the first two years of life who had a stem cell transplant for SCID, so the T cells may come from the graft donor. The CDR3 runs from the conserved cysteine through the conserved F or W. The D gene is left open where the match is weak. Expanded clones get a size class; other rows say once, few or many, or leave the size out.

J gene	V gene	CDR3 length	clone size	D gene	CDR3 protein	CDR3 DNA
TRBJ1-5	TRBV6-1	15	few	TRBD1	CASKSGTGGNQPQHF	TGTGCCAGCAAATCCGGGACAGGGGGCAATCAGCCCCAGCATTTT
TRBJ1-1	TRBV20-1	13	NA	NA	CSARGDLPTEAFF	TGCAGTGCTAGAGGGGACCTACCGACTGAAGCTTTCTTT
TRBJ2-3	TRBV6-5	15	NA	NA	CASSLLLGGTDTQYF	TGTGCCAGCAGTTTGTTGTTGGGGGGAACAGATACGCAGTATTTT
TRBJ1-1	TRBV2	15	few	TRBD1	CASRVSGTANTEAFF	TGTGCCAGCAGAGTATCCGGGACAGCGAACACTGAAGCTTTCTTT
TRBJ1-1	TRBV5-5	13	NA	TRBD1	CASTTGGLTEAFF	TGTGCCAGCACCACAGGGGGCCTCACTGAAGCTTTCTTT
TRBJ2-7	TRBV7-9	14	NA	NA	CASSGSGGTDEQYF	TGTGCCAGCAGCGGGTCAGGGGGGACCGACGAGCAGTACTTC
TRBJ2-5	TRBV27	15	few	NA	CASSLWGLQQETQYF	TGTGCCAGCAGTTTATGGGGGCTTCAACAAGAGACCCAGTACTTC
TRBJ1-4	TRBV28	14	few	NA	CASSPGQIGEKLFF	TGTGCCAGCAGTCCAGGACAGATCGGGGAAAAACTGTTTTTT
TRBJ2-1	TRBV4-3	15	NA	NA	CASSQVVRQNNEQFF	TGCGCCAGCAGCCAAGTGGTTAGACAGAACAATGAGCAGTTCTTC
TRBJ2-5	TRBV7-2	13	few	NA	CASSRTGDLQEYF	TGTGCCAGCAGCCGAACCGGTGACCTACAAGAGTACTTC
TRBJ1-1	TRBV7-6	15	NA	NA	CASSGVGTPNTEAFF	TGTGCCAGCAGCGGAGTAGGGACACCGAACACTGAAGCTTTCTTT
TRBJ1-2	TRBV4-3	17	NA	TRBD1	CASSQDRGKGASYGYTF	TGCGCCAGCAGCCAAGATCGGGGAAAGGGGGCCTCCTATGGCTACACCTTC
TRBJ1-2	TRBV20-1	13	few	NA	CSATTEEYYGYTF	TGCAGTGCTACGACGGAGGAATACTATGGCTACACCTTC
TRBJ2-5	TRBV11-2	17	NA	NA	CASSLGPGPTSQETQYF	TGTGCCAGCAGCTTGGGTCCTGGGCCGACCTCCCAAGAGACCCAGTACTTC
TRBJ1-1	TRBV29-1	11	NA	TRBD1	CSFTGVLEAFF	TGCAGTTTCACAGGGGTCCTTGAAGCTTTCTTT
TRBJ2-1	TRBV4-2	15	few	NA	CASTQGGANYNEQFF	TGTGCCAGCACCCAGGGGGGGGCAAATTACAATGAGCAGTTCTTC
TRBJ2-5	TRBV9	16	NA	TRBD2	CASSSQRGGRQETQYF	TGTGCCAGCAGCTCCCAGCGGGGGGGCCGGCAAGAGACCCAGTACTTC
TRBJ2-1	TRBV12-3/TRBV12-4	17	NA	TRBD2	CASSFKGRSGGYNEQFF	TGTGCCAGCAGTTTTAAGGGGAGGAGCGGGGGTTACAATGAGCAGTTCTTC
TRBJ2-5	TRBV20-1	11	NA	NA	CSATPVETQYF	TGCAGTGCTACCCCGGTGGAGACCCAGTACTTC
TRBJ2-2	TRBV5-1	18	few	NA	CASSLGYTGSSYTGELFF	TGCGCCAGCAGCTTGGGTTACACAGGGAGTTCGTACACCGGGGAGCTGTTTTTT
TRBJ2-7	TRBV6-5	15	few	NA	CASSARTERSYEQYF	TGTGCCAGCAGTGCCCGAACGGAAAGATCCTACGAGCAGTACTTC
TRBJ2-7	TRBV28	14	NA	NA	CATSGMSRDYEQYF	TGTGCCACCTCGGGGATGTCGAGGGACTACGAGCAGTACTTC
TRBJ1-1	TRBV5-1	15	NA	NA	CASSLVQSMNTEAFF	TGCGCCAGCAGCTTGGTTCAGTCCATGAACACTGAAGCTTTCTTT
TRBJ2-3	TRBV11-2	15	NA	NA	CASTPEGRGTDTQYF	TGTGCCAGCACCCCCGAGGGGCGCGGCACAGATACGCAGTATTTT
TRBJ2-1	TRBV7-9	12	few	TRBD1	CASSRQGHEQFF	TGTGCCAGCAGCCGACAGGGGCATGAGCAGTTCTTC
TRBJ2-7	TRBV27	15	few	NA	CASSSTSRAAYEQYF	TGTGCCAGCAGTTCCACTTCCAGGGCGGCCTACGAGCAGTACTTC
TRBJ2-2	TRBV27	17	few	TRBD1	CASSWTPGTGETGELFF	TGTGCCAGCAGTTGGACTCCCGGGACAGGGGAGACCGGGGAGCTGTTTTTT
TRBJ1-4	TRBV12-3/TRBV12-4	14	few	NA	CASSRRDGNEKLFF	TGTGCCAGCAGCCGACGGGACGGGAATGAAAAACTGTTTTTT
TRBJ2-7	TRBV15	16	NA	TRBD2	CATSRDPGTTGGEQYF	TGTGCCACCAGCAGAGATCCCGGCACCACGGGGGGCGAGCAGTACTTC
TRBJ2-3	TRBV6-5	14	NA	NA	CASSYGTFTDTQYF	TGTGCCAGCAGTTATGGGACATTCACAGATACGCAGTATTTT
TRBJ2-1	TRBV3-1	14	NA	NA	CASSHARPTGQQFF	TGTGCCAGCAGCCACGCAAGGCCGACGGGCCAGCAGTTCTTC
TRBJ2-3	TRBV7-6	19	NA	TRBD2	CASSLVGASGGPSTDTQYF	TGTGCCAGCAGCTTAGTTGGGGCTAGCGGGGGGCCTAGCACAGATACGCAGTATTTT
TRBJ2-7	TRBV20-1	12	NA	NA	CSASGPIYEQYF	TGCAGTGCTAGCGGTCCTATCTACGAGCAGTACTTC
TRBJ2-7	TRBV20-1	12	NA	TRBD1	CSALRGFYEQYF	TGCAGTGCTCTCAGGGGGTTCTACGAGCAGTACTTC
TRBJ2-7	TRBV4-1	14	few	TRBD1	CASSYRDRDYEQYF	TGCGCCAGCAGCTACCGGGACAGGGACTACGAGCAGTACTTC
TRBJ2-7	TRBV2	14	NA	NA	CASTLGTRVSEQYF	TGTGCCAGCACCCTCGGGACACGCGTCAGCGAGCAGTACTTC
TRBJ2-7	TRBV6-5	15	few	TRBD1	CASSYRQGSSYEQYF	TGTGCCAGCAGTTACCGACAGGGAAGCTCCTACGAGCAGTACTTC
TRBJ2-3	TRBV24-1	13	few	NA	CATSFPGSDTQYF	TGTGCCACCAGTTTCCCAGGGTCAGATACGCAGTATTTT
TRBJ2-7	TRBV28	15	NA	TRBD1	CASSSWTGNSYEQYF	TGTGCCAGCAGTTCGTGGACAGGGAACTCCTACGAGCAGTACTTC
TRBJ1-1	TRBV20-1	13	NA	NA	CSAATRVNTEAFF	TGCAGTGCTGCCACAAGGGTGAACACTGAAGCTTTCTTT
TRBJ2-3	TRBV5-1	14	NA	NA	CASSPDSSTDTQYF	TGCGCCAGCAGTCCGGACAGTAGCACAGATACGCAGTATTTT
TRBJ1-1	TRBV19	14	NA	TRBD1	CASSMGTVNTEAFF	TGTGCCAGTAGTATGGGGACAGTTAACACTGAAGCTTTCTTT
TRBJ2-5	TRBV9	19	NA	NA	CASSVGSLGVGSPWETQYF	TGTGCCAGCAGCGTAGGGAGTCTCGGGGTGGGTTCACCTTGGGAGACCCAGTACTTC
TRBJ2-3	TRBV10-3	16	NA	TRBD2	CAISESSGVFTDTQYF	TGTGCCATCAGTGAGAGTAGCGGGGTTTTCACAGATACGCAGTATTTT
TRBJ1-2	TRBV28	13	few	TRBD1	CASSLDGQGSTTF	TGTGCCAGCAGTCTTGATGGACAGGGATCAACCACCTTC
TRBJ1-1	TRBV5-1	15	NA	NA	CASSLEEGSRTEAFF	TGCGCCAGCAGCTTGGAGGAGGGCAGTCGGACTGAAGCTTTCTTT